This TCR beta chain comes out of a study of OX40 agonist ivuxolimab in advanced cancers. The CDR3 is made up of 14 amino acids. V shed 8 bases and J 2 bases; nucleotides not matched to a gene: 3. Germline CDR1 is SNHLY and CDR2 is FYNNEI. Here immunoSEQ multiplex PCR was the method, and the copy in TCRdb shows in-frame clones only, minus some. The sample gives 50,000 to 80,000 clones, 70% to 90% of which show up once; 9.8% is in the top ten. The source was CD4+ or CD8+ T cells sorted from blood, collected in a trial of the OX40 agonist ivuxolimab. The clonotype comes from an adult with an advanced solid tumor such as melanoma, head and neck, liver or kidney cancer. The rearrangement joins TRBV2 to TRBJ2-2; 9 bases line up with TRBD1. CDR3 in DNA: TGTGCCAGCGGGGACAGGGTAAACACCGGGGAGCTGTTTTTT. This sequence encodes CASGDRVNTGELFF.